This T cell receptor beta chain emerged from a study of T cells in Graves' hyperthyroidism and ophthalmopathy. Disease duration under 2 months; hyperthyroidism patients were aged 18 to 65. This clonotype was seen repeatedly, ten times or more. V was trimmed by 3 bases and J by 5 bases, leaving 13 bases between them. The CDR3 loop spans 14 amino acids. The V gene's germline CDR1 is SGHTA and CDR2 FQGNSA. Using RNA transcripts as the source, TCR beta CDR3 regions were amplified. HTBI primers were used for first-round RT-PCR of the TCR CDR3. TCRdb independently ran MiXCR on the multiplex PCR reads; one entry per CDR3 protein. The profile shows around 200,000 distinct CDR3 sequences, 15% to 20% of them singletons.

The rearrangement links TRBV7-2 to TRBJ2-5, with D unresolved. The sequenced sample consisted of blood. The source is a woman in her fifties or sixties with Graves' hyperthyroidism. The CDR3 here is CASSFMRLGETQYF. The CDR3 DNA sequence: TGTGCCAGCAGCTTTATGCGTTTGGGGGAGACCCAGTACTTC. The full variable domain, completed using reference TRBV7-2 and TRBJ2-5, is GAGVSQSPSNKVTEKGKDVELRCDPISGHTALYWYRQSLGQGLEFLIYFQGNSAPDKSGLPSDRFSAERTGGSVSTLTIQRTQQEDSAVYLCASSFMRLGETQYFGPGTRLLVL.